This T cell receptor beta chain was captured by sequencing in a study of T cell changes during pregnancy in multiple sclerosis. The data were produced by immunoSEQ multiplex PCR, yet TCRdb's version contains in-frame clones alone and is incomplete. The table shows about 79,000 clones, with 93% occurring only once. With 2 bases removed from V and 2 bases from J, the gap between germline ends came to 13 bases. CDR1 MNHEY and CDR2 SVGAGI come from the germline V gene. This CDR3 contains 16 residues. This rearrangement joins TRBV6-5 to TRBJ2-1; weak D call: TRBD2 (6 bases). The specimen was peripheral blood, collected in the second trimester of pregnancy. This sequence originates from a female donor in good health, enrolled as a control in a pregnancy study. DNA for the CDR3: TGTGCCAGCAGTTACGAAGGAGGGGCAGCCTACAATGAGCAGTTCTTC. It is translated as CASSYEGGAAYNEQFF.